Shown below are 19 T cell receptor beta chains from a single sample sequenced in a study of tumor and adjacent non-tumor tissue in lung cancer. RNA was extracted from bulk tissue without any cell sorting. This non-tumor lung sample came from over 3 cm beyond the tumor edge. A modified ARM-PCR protocol with three rounds of nested PCR amplified TCRbeta. One entry per CDR3 protein results from TCRdb running MiXCR on the multiplex PCR reads. The profile shows 94,000 or so distinct CDR3 sequences, 75% to 85% of them singletons. Material: distant non-tumor lung tissue. The receptors shown here come from a woman between 50 and 59 years old with non-small cell lung cancer.

Points on this clonotype: Its ends do not fully match the called genes, so a read error is possible. The chain carries TRBV6-6 and TRBJ1-2; D uncertain. Germline CDR1 MNHNY, CDR2 SVGAGI (reference sequence). The CDR3 totals 11 residues. CDR3 DNA: TGTGCCAGCAGTCCTGGAAGGAGCTACATCTTC. Translation: CASSPGRSYIF.

As regards this clonotype: This CDR3 fails to terminate in the conserved phenylalanine or tryptophan, so it likely reflects a read error. The V call is TRBV14, the J call TRBJ1-4; unclear D gene. Trimming left V 2 bases short and J 11 bases short, with 9 bases between. Germline-derived CDR1 and CDR2 are SGHDN and FVKESK. This CDR3 region has 12 residues. The CDR3 reads CASSQQVGKLFS. The CDR3 DNA reads TGTGCCAGCAGCCAACAGGTGGGGAAACTGTTTTCT.

Comment on this clonotype: Given a much more abundant clone one base away, this may be a read error. The chain is built from TRBV20-1 and TRBJ2-1, with TRBD2 matching over 10 bases. The CDR3 has 14 residues. The V segment lost 6 bases and the J segment 9 bases; nucleotides outside the gene matches: 11. In germline, CDR1 is DFQATT, CDR2 SNEGSKA (reference sequence). CDR3: CSAGAGTSVLEQFF. DNA for the CDR3: TGCAGTGCCGGGGCCGGGACTAGCGTCCTTGAGCAGTTCTTC.

In the case of this clonotype: Sequence at one end of the junction differs from germline and may be a read error. The chain couples TRBV9 to TRBJ2-7; TRBD1 might be the D (5 bases). The CDR3 loop spans 14 amino acids. CDR1 SGDLS and CDR2 YYNGEE come from the germline V gene. CDR3 sequence reads: CANSDETVNYEQYF. For the CDR3, the DNA is TGTGCCAACAGCGACGAGACAGTTAACTACGAGCAGTACTTC.

Of note for this clonotype: A junction end diverges from the germline sequence, so it may reflect a read error. This chain links TRBV20-1 with TRBJ1-2, with 9 bases identical to TRBD1. Per germline, CDR1 DFQATT and CDR2 SNEGSKA (reference sequence). The length of the CDR3 is 16 residues. This CDR3 reads CSARDPTRQGVGGYSF. The CDR3 DNA sequence: TGCAGTGCTAGAGATCCGACACGACAGGGGGTAGGGGGCTACAGCTTC.

Comment on this clonotype: The junction departs from germline at one end; a sequencing error may be responsible. The chain recombines TRBV28 with TRBJ1-5; 9 bases are shared with TRBD1. The DNA matches TRBJ2-3 better at its end, which makes the J call doubtful. Germline values: CDR1 MDHEN, CDR2 SYDVKM. This CDR3 spans 15 amino acids. CDR3 bases: TGTGTCAGCCGAAACCTACAGGGGGCGAATCAGCCCCAGTATTTT. Its translation is CVSRNLQGANQPQYF.

Concerning this clonotype itself: Since no conserved phenylalanine or tryptophan closes the CDR3, a read error is the likely cause. The CDR3 DNA reads TGTGCCAGTAGTGAAGCGGAGAACATCGGGGAGCTGTTTTCT. This codes for CASSEAENIGELFS. This rearrangement joins TRBV6-4 to TRBJ2-2; a possible D gene is TRBD2 (5 bases). The germline V gene has CDR1 MRHNA and CDR2 SNTAGT. CDR3 length equals 14 residues.

A note on this clonotype: The CDR3 ends on some other residue instead of the conserved phenylalanine or tryptophan, so this is likely a read error. The chain combines TRBV6-5 with TRBJ2-2, with 8 bases identical to TRBD2. Germline loops: CDR1 MNHEY, CDR2 SVGAGI. The CDR3 runs 12 residues. The CDR3 sequence is CGSSAGGGELFI. The CDR3 DNA sequence: TGTGGCAGCAGCGCGGGAGGCGGGGAGCTGTTTATT.

This clonotype is a singleton in its sample. A read error may produce the germline difference seen at one junction end. CDR3 in DNA: TGTGCCAGTAGCTTCATGCAGGGATCTCCCCACAATGGGCAGTACTTC. It yields the protein CASSFMQGSPHNGQYF. The chain has TRBV11-2 and TRBJ2-1; D might be TRBD1 (5 bases). The J call may be faulty, since TRBJ2-7 better matches the DNA end. CDR1 and CDR2 (germline): SGHAT, FQNNGV. The CDR3 extends over 16 amino acids.

As to this clonotype: Its ends do not fully match the called genes, so a read error is possible. V gene TRBV11-2 combines with J gene TRBJ2-7, with a tentative D call TRBD1 (5 bases). The CDR3 sequence is 14 residues long. Looked up from germline, CDR1 is SGHAT and CDR2 is FQNNGV. The CDR3 here is CTSCLTDTGYEHYF. DNA of the CDR3: TGTACCAGCTGCCTGACGGACACTGGCTACGAGCACTACTTC.

This clonotype was recorded a few times. A much more abundant neighbour one base away suggests this may be a read error. The CDR3 carries no conserved terminal phenylalanine or tryptophan, so it likely arises from a read error. The V and J genes are TRBV20-1 and TRBJ2-7; weak D call: TRBD2 (6 bases). The CDR3 loop spans 15 amino acids. The germline V gene has CDR1 DFQATT and CDR2 SNEGSKA (reference sequence). The V gene lost 5 bases and the J gene lost 5 bases, with 22 bases spanning the gap. The DNA for the CDR3 is TGCAGTGCTCCCCGCGAGGACGGGAGTAGAGACGAGCAGTACTTA. The encoded protein is CSAPREDGSRDEQYL.

About this clonotype: One junction end does not reproduce the germline sequence, and a read error may be involved. The chain carries TRBV6-5 and TRBJ2-7; 9 bases agree with TRBD1. The CDR3 totals 16 residues. Germline V gene lookup returns CDR1 MNHEY and CDR2 SVGAGI. The CDR3 nucleotides read TGTGCCAGCACCAAAAATCCCGGGACAGGGCCCTACGAGCACTACTTC. Its translation is CASTKNPGTGPYEHYF.

This clonotype was observed a handful of times. With a much larger clone just one base away, this may be a read error. The rearrangement links TRBV24-1 to TRBJ2-3, with no clear D. The J call may not be correct, given that the DNA end is closer to TRBJ1-5. The CDR3 has 14 residues. Germline assignment: CDR1 KGHDR and CDR2 SFDVKD. Written as DNA, the CDR3 is TGTGCCACCCAACTTAGCGGGAGCACAGATACGCAGCATTTT. Amino acids: CATQLSGSTDTQHF.

The rearrangement uses TRBV11-2 and TRBJ1-1; no reliable D call. Trimming shortened V by 8 bases and J by 1 base, and 17 bases separated the two germline ends. There are 15 residues in the CDR3. Germline assignment: CDR1 SGHAT and CDR2 FQNNGV. The CDR3 reads CASGLEPVANTEAFF. The CDR3 DNA follows: TGTGCCAGCGGTTTAGAGCCGGTGGCGAACACTGAAGCTTTCTTT.

Note on this clonotype: Mismatch with germline at one junction end may stem from a read error. The rearrangement uses TRBV28 and TRBJ2-5; 12 bases map to TRBD2. Germline CDR1 and CDR2: MDHEN and SYDVKM. The CDR3 loop spans 15 amino acids. The CDR3 loop reads CARRRLAGEVETQYF. For the CDR3, the DNA is TGTGCCAGGAGGCGACTAGCGGGAGAGGTGGAGACCCAATACTTC.

This rearrangement joins TRBV19 to TRBJ2-5; TRBD2 is a possible D gene (5 bases). Germline V gives CDR1 LNHDA, CDR2 SQIVND (reference sequence). V lost 7 bases and J 1 base, leaving 13 bases between the germline ends. This CDR3 contains 14 residues. The CDR3 coding sequence is TGTGCCAGTAATATCGGAGGTTCCCAAGAGACCCAGTACTTC. Its translation: CASNIGGSQETQYF.

As concerns this clonotype: The CDR3 end shows no conserved phenylalanine or tryptophan, and so a read error is likely. The chain links TRBV5-6 to TRBJ1-2; 9 bases fit TRBD1. The germline V gene has CDR1 SGHDT and CDR2 YYEEEE. The CDR3 covers 18 residues. Here the CDR3 DNA reads TGTGCCATCAGCTTCAAGGACAGGGGCGAGCTGCTGGTTTATGGCTACACCTTA. Protein: CAISFKDRGELLVYGYTL.

This chain connects TRBV11-2 to TRBJ2-1; tentative D call: TRBD2 (5 bases). This CDR3 comprises 15 residues. Germline assignment: CDR1 SGHAT and CDR2 FQNNGV. V lost 3 bases to trimming and J lost 9 bases, with 18 bases between them. CDR3 nucleotide sequence: TGTGCCAGCAGCTTGGAAGCTAGCAGGATGGCTGAGCAGTTCTTC. Translation gives CASSLEASRMAEQFF.

Details on this clonotype: A much larger clone sits a single nucleotide away, making a read error possible. This chain connects TRBV7-9 to TRBJ2-5, with unresolved D. The CDR3 is 12 amino acids. Germline CDR1 and CDR2: SEHNR and FQNEAQ (reference sequence). CDR3 region: CTSSLDSDKEYF. In nucleotides, the CDR3 is TGTACCAGCAGCTTAGATTCCGACAAAGAGTACTTC. The full variable domain, completed using reference TRBV7-9 and TRBJ2-5, is DTGVSQNPRHKITKRGQNVTFRCDPISEHNRLYWYRQTLGQGPEFLTYFQNEAQLEKSRLLSDRFSAERPKGSFSTLEIQRTEQGDSAMYLCTSSLDSDKEYFGPGTRLLVL.